One sample yielded the 20 T cell receptor beta chains listed below, sequenced in a study of cytomegalovirus exposure and HLA in healthy donors (dated by TCRdb to about 2017). Libraries were built with the immunoSEQ multiplex PCR assay. For the multiplex PCR, a mixture combining 60 forward primers for TCR Vbeta segments and 13 reverse primers for TCR Jbeta segments was used. TCRdb mirrors the immuneACCESS table, restricted to in-frame sequences. Some clones are absent from its copies; in checked studies, under half trace to an unresolved V gene, and the reason for the others is unknown. The sample contains about 180,000 clones, roughly 79% of them found a single time. The top ten clones comprise approximately 4.4% of the sample. Material: PBMCs. Receptors originate from a woman aged 18-29 years in good health and CMV-seropositive.

The J gene is TRBJ1-1, the V gene TRBV30, with a weak D call TRBD1 (5 bases). The CDR3 covers 11 residues. The V end lost 2 bases, the J end lost 6 bases, and 7 bases lay between the germline ends. Germline lookup yields CDR1 GTSNPN and CDR2 SVGIG (reference sequence). The CDR3 reads CAWSPRAEAFF. In nucleotides, the CDR3 is TGTGCCTGGAGTCCCAGGGCTGAAGCTTTCTTT.

The chain carries TRBV4-1 and TRBJ2-3, with TRBD2 identical over 7 bases. V lost 10 bases, J lost 3 bases, and 10 bases stayed unmatched. Per the germline V gene, CDR1 is MGHRA and CDR2 is YSYEKL. CDR3 length equals 14 residues. CDR3 in amino acids: CATGGNLRTDTQYF. The CDR3 DNA reads as TGCGCCACCGGGGGGAACTTGCGAACAGATACGCAGTATTTT.

The chain combines TRBV27 with TRBJ2-1; 14 nucleotides line up with TRBD2. Trimming cost V 7 bases and J 4 bases; bases outside gene matches: 3. CDR1 and CDR2 from the germline V gene are MNHEY and SMNVEV (reference sequence). The CDR3 extends over 15 amino acids. The CDR3 region has the DNA TGTGCCAGCATCAGGACTAGCGGGGGGTACAATGAGCAGTTCTTC. Its translation is CASIRTSGGYNEQFF.

V usage is TRBV4-3 and J usage is TRBJ1-4; 7 bases map to TRBD1. This CDR3 region has 19 residues. Per germline, CDR1 LGHNA and CDR2 YSLEER. Trimming at V came to 0 bases and at J to 0 bases, leaving 10 bases not matched to a gene. The CDR3, as DNA: TGCGCCAGCAGCCAAGATGGGGCAGGGGGAGCAGCAACTAATGAAAAACTGTTTTTT. Residues: CASSQDGAGGAATNEKLFF.

The chain employs TRBV5-5 and TRBJ1-5; D perhaps matches TRBD1 (6 bases). CDR1 and CDR2 (germline): SGHKS, YYEKEE (reference sequence). CDR3 length: 16 amino acids. Trimming stripped 2 bases from V and 1 base from J, with 13 bases between. The CDR3 coding sequence is TGTGCCAGCAGCTTCCGCGGGGGGGCAAGCAATCAGCCCCAGCATTTT. Translating it yields CASSFRGGASNQPQHF.

A single count supports this clone. V and J are TRBV4-1 and TRBJ2-6; the D gene is possibly TRBD1 (6 bases). The CDR3 is 17 residues long. The V gene lost 4 bases and the J gene lost 0 bases, with 13 bases spanning the gap. Germline V gene sequence: CDR1 MGHRA, CDR2 YSYEKL. Here the CDR3 DNA reads TGCGCCAGCAGCCGCCGGGTAGGGGGCTCTGGGGCCAACGTCCTGACTTTC. It translates to CASSRRVGGSGANVLTF.

The chain combines TRBV4-2 with TRBJ2-1; perhaps TRBD2 as D (6 bases). The CDR3 is 13 residues long. CDR1 is LGHNA, CDR2 YNFKEQ, per germline. Trimming took off 4 bases at V and 10 bases at J, with 14 bases between the two ends. CDR3 sequence reads: CASSLRREPEQFF. The CDR3 coding sequence is TGTGCCAGCAGCCTCCGCCGGGAGCCGGAGCAGTTCTTC.

The V call is TRBV6-6, the J call TRBJ2-1; TRBD2 might be the D (6 bases). The V end was cut by 8 bases, the J end by 2 bases, with 7 bases between. The CDR3 runs to 12 residues. Germline V gene sequence: CDR1 MNHNY, CDR2 SVGAGI (reference sequence). CDR3 DNA sequence: TGTGCCAGCGGGGGGACCTACAATGAGCAGTTCTTC. Amino acids: CASGGTYNEQFF.

The chain links TRBV7-9 to TRBJ2-5; D perhaps matches TRBD1 (6 bases). Germline V gives CDR1 SEHNR, CDR2 FQNEAQ (reference sequence). V dropped 5 bases and J dropped 9 bases, with 16 bases sitting between them. The CDR3 contains 13 residues. CDR3 DNA sequence: TGTGCCAGCAGCAAACAGGGCCTAGTTCCCCAGTACTTC. This encodes CASSKQGLVPQYF.

The J gene is TRBJ2-1, the V gene TRBV6-1; D ambiguous. The V gene's germline CDR1 is MNHNS and CDR2 SASEGT. Between the trimmed V and J ends, which lost 3 bases and 0 bases, there was a span of 9 bases. This CDR3 has 15 residues. As DNA, the CDR3 is TGTGCCAGCAGTGATAGCCCGAGCTCCTACAATGAGCAGTTCTTC. Residues: CASSDSPSSYNEQFF.

This clone occurred once. The chain couples TRBV4-2 to TRBJ1-2; 7 positions agree with TRBD1. Germline V lookup: CDR1 LGHNA, CDR2 YNFKEQ. The J segment lost 0 bases and the V segment lost 4 bases, leaving 17 bases of the junction unmatched. The CDR3 is 19 residues long. The CDR3 reads CASSPEPGQQRKTNYGYTF. DNA for the CDR3: TGTGCCAGCAGCCCAGAACCGGGACAGCAGAGAAAAACTAACTATGGCTACACCTTC.

The rearrangement links TRBV6-4 to TRBJ2-3, with D perhaps TRBD2 (6 bases). The germline V and J ends were trimmed by 2 bases and 3 bases, with 12 bases remaining between them. The CDR3 runs to 15 residues. CDR1 is MRHNA, CDR2 SNTAGT, per germline. For the CDR3, the DNA is TGTGCCAGCAGTGACAGGCAGGGAGGAACAGATACGCAGTATTTT. This gives the protein CASSDRQGGTDTQYF.

The chain combines TRBV5-6 with TRBJ1-5; 10 bases align to TRBD1. The CDR3 loop spans 16 amino acids. Per the germline V gene, CDR1 is SGHDT and CDR2 is YYEEEE. V shed 4 bases, J shed 2 bases, and the junction held 6 bases outside the gene matches. DNA of the CDR3: TGTGCCAGCAGCGAAACTGGGACAGGGGGCAATCAGCCCCAGCATTTT. Translated, it gives CASSETGTGGNQPQHF.

This sequence joins TRBV9 and TRBJ1-3; 9 bases are shared with TRBD1. The CDR3 has 15 residues. Germline CDR1 reads SGDLS; CDR2 reads YYNGEE. V lost 3 bases to trimming and J lost 2 bases; unmatched junction nucleotides: 3. CDR3 DNA sequence: TGTGCCAGCAGCGCAGGGACAGGGCCTGGAAACACCATATATTTT. Its protein is CASSAGTGPGNTIYF.

The chain combines TRBV2 with TRBJ2-2; D is uncertain. Trimming stripped 6 bases from V and 14 bases from J, with 13 bases between. CDR1 and CDR2 from the germline V gene are SNHLY and FYNNEI. This CDR3 has 11 amino acids. CDR3 nucleotides: TGTGCCAGCAGCGTCTTAGATGTACTGTTTTTT. It yields the protein CASSVLDVLFF.

This chain uses TRBV4-1 with TRBJ1-5; 7 bases align to TRBD1. This CDR3 region has 15 residues. Per the germline V gene, CDR1 is MGHRA and CDR2 is YSYEKL. After removal of 4 bases from V and 4 bases from J, the junction contained 7 bases not matched to a gene. This chain's CDR3 is CASSLRDRQNQPQHF. In DNA form, the CDR3 reads TGCGCCAGCAGCCTACGGGACAGACAAAATCAGCCCCAGCATTTT.

The V gene is TRBV10-3, the J gene TRBJ1-1, with a weak D call TRBD1 (6 bases). Germline lookup yields CDR1 ENHRY and CDR2 SYGVKD. The V end was cut by 8 bases, the J end by 8 bases, with 21 bases between. CDR3 length equals 14 residues. The CDR3 DNA follows: TGTGCCATCTTGGGGGCAGGCGAAGGAAAAGAAGCTTTCTTT. It yields the protein CAILGAGEGKEAFF.

This clone has only a few counts. This rearrangement joins TRBV7-9 to TRBJ2-7, with 7 bases identical to TRBD1. Trimming removed 4 bases from V and 7 bases from J; junction bases left unmatched: 10. This CDR3 comprises 14 residues. Germline V CDR1 and CDR2: SEHNR, FQNEAQ (reference sequence). The DNA of the CDR3 is TGTGCCAGCAGCTCGGGACAGAGTTTAGGGGAGCAGTACTTC. This sequence encodes CASSSGQSLGEQYF.

This clone was counted once. As DNA, the CDR3 is TGTGCCAGCAGTGACGAGCTAACTAAACCCGATGGCTACACCTTC. Protein: CASSDELTKPDGYTF. The gene calls are TRBV2 and TRBJ1-2; D unclear. The germline V gene has CDR1 SNHLY and CDR2 FYNNEI. V was pared by 3 bases and J by 6 bases, with 17 bases between. The CDR3 totals 15 residues.

This clone is a singleton in its sample. The CDR3 bases are TGTGCCAGCAGAACCCTAAAGGACACAGCCCACGAGCAGTACTTC. Its translation: CASRTLKDTAHEQYF. The chain joins TRBV11-2 to TRBJ2-5; weak D call: TRBD1 (5 bases). The assigned J gene may be wrong: the sequence end matches TRBJ2-7 better. Germline V lookup: CDR1 SGHAT, CDR2 FQNNGV. CDR3 length: 15 residues.